Included here is one T cell receptor beta chain sequence, with context. The antigen remains unidentified. The source of the sample is a study of blood T cells in healthy people across ages. Primed by a sample-barcoded 5' primer and a J-beta primer mix, a second PCR proceeded for roughly 6 to 12 cycles. Unique molecular identifiers of 12 random nucleotides labeled each cDNA. Any given sample supplied a minimum of 3 million CDR3-containing paired-end reads. TCRdb reprocessed the 5' RACE reads with MiXCR, giving one entry per CDR3 protein. Of 1.8 million or so distinct CDR3 sequences listed, approximately 40% are singletons. Findings and limits, study-wide: Those diversity estimates obtained from one million T cells were thought to be underestimates. Donor CMV status was unknown, possibly confounding expanded clonotype changes.

Trimming stripped 8 bases from V and 4 bases from J, with 21 bases between. Germline CDR1 is DFQATT and CDR2 is SNEGSKA (reference sequence). CDR3 length: 15 residues. The clonotype comes from a human donor in good health. V is TRBV20-1 and J is TRBJ2-1; D gene ambiguous. The sample consisted of blood. The DNA for the CDR3 is TGCAGTTTGGGTGGAGTGGGAAGACCTTACAATGAGCAGTTCTTC. The encoded protein is CSLGGVGRPYNEQFF.